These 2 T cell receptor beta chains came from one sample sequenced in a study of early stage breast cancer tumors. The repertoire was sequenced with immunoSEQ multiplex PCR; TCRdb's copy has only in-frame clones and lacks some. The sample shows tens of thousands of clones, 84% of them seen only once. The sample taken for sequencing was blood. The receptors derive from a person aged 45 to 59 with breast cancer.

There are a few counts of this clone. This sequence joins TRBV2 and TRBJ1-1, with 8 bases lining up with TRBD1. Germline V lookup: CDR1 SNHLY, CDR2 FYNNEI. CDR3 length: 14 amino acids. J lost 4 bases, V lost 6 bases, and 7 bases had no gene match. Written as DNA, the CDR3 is TGTGCCAGCAGCCCCAGTCAGGGGGCCACTGAAGCTTTCTTT. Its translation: CASSPSQGATEAFF.

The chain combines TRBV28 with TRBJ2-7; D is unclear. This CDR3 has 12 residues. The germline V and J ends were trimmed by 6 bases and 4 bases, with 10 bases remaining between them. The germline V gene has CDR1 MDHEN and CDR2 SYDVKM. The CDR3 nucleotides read TGTGCCAGCAGCCGTACCGGGTACGAGCAGTACTTC. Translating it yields CASSRTGYEQYF.